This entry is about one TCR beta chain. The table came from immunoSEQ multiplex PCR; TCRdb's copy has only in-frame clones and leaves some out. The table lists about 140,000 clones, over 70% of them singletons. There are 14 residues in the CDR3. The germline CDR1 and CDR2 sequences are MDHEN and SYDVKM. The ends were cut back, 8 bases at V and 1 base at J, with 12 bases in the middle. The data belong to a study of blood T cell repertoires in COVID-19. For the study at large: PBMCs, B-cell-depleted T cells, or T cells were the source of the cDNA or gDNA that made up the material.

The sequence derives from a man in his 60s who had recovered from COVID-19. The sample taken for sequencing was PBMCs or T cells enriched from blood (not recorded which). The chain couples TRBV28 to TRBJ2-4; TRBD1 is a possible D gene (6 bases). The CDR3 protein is CASGSRGAKNIQYF. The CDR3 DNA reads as TGTGCCAGCGGATCGAGGGGGGCCAAAAACATTCAGTACTTC. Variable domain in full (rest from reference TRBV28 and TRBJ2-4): DVKVTQSSRYLVKRTGEKVFLECVQDMDHENMFWYRQDPGLGLRLIYFSYDVKMKEKGDIPEGYSVSREKKERFSLILESASTNQTSMYLCASGSRGAKNIQYFGAGTRLSVL.